These T cell receptor beta chains were read from a single sample in a study of blood T cell repertoires in COVID-19. The protocol was immunoSEQ multiplex PCR, while the TCRdb copy is restricted to in-frame clones and leaves out a portion. The sample lists roughly 670,000 clones; about 87% were seen once. Input material: peripheral blood. The receptors were gathered from a woman aged 18-29 years with acute or convalescent COVID-19. Both conserved end residues are part of each CDR3. A D gene is named only where the DNA matches it firmly. Only some rows state a clone size, as once, few, many or a class for expanded clones.

abundance,d_gene,v_gene,j_gene,CDR3nt,CDR3aa
.,TRBD1,TRBV19,TRBJ1-1,TGTGCCAGTAGTATCCGGGACAGGGGATCCCTCTATCCGGGAGCTTTCTTT,CASSIRDRGSLYPGAFF
.,.,TRBV7-8,TRBJ2-7,TGTGCCAGCAGCACTGCGGGCCGGGACTACGAGCAGTACTTC,CASSTAGRDYEQYF
.,TRBD1,TRBV11-2,TRBJ2-1,TGTGCCAGCAGCATACTGAGTGGAACAGGGGCCTACAATGAGCAGTTCTTC,CASSILSGTGAYNEQFF
few,.,TRBV2,TRBJ2-1,TGTGCCAGCAGAACAGCCCGTTCCTACAATGAGCAGTTCTTC,CASRTARSYNEQFF
.,.,TRBV11-2,TRBJ1-2,TGTGCCAGCAGCTTAGGACAAGATGGCGGCTACACCTTC,CASSLGQDGGYTF
once,TRBD2,TRBV2,TRBJ2-3,TGTGCCAGCAGCTTACGACTAGCGGGGGCAGATACGCAGTATTTT,CASSLRLAGADTQYF
.,TRBD1,TRBV19,TRBJ1-2,TGTGCCAGTAGTGTCGACAGGGTCACCTATGGCTACACCTTC,CASSVDRVTYGYTF
once,.,TRBV18,TRBJ1-1,TGTGCCAGCTCCTTTGGAGGGAAAGGAACTGAAGCTTTCTTT,CASSFGGKGTEAFF
.,TRBD1,TRBV5-4,TRBJ2-5,TGTGCCAGCAGCTCAACAGGGGTAGGCGAGACCCAGTACTTC,CASSSTGVGETQYF
.,.,TRBV3-1/TRBV3-2,TRBJ1-4,TGTGCCAGCAGCCAAGACGACAGAGGTGGTAGGAATGAAAAACTGTTTTTT,CASSQDDRGGRNEKLFF
.,.,TRBV5-4,TRBJ1-2,TGTGCCAGCAGCCCAAACCAGGACTATGGCTACACCTTC,CASSPNQDYGYTF